The next 22 T cell receptor beta chains were all read from a single sample in a study of blood T cell repertoires in COVID-19. Produced via immunoSEQ multiplex PCR; TCRdb's table is partial and in-frame only. The table includes under 200,000 clones, roughly 85% detected once. The sample comprised peripheral blood. The receptors were gathered from a man aged 60-69 years with acute or convalescent COVID-19.

This CDR3 is CASSEGDRSYEQYF. CDR3 nucleotide sequence: TGTGCCAGTAGTGAGGGGGACCGATCCTACGAGCAGTACTTC. The chain employs TRBV19 and TRBJ2-7, with a tentative D call TRBD1 (6 bases). This CDR3 has 14 amino acids. The germline V gene encodes CDR1 LNHDA and CDR2 SQIVND (reference sequence). V lost 5 bases and J 1 base, leaving 12 bases between the germline ends.

The V and J genes are TRBV10-1 and TRBJ2-1; no definite D call. CDR3 length: 13 amino acids. Trimming cost V 4 bases and J 4 bases, with 8 bases left between them. Germline V gene data show CDR1 as WNHNN and CDR2 as SYGVQD (reference sequence). CDR3 in DNA: TGCGCCAGCAGTGCTAGTGCATACAATGAGCAGTTCTTC. Amino acids: CASSASAYNEQFF.

The chain carries TRBV30 and TRBJ1-5; TRBD1 matches at 7 bases. The CDR3 consists of 13 residues. Germline V gene sequence: CDR1 GTSNPN, CDR2 SVGIG (reference sequence). V was clipped by 3 bases and J by 5 bases; unmatched bases: 4. CDR3 nucleotide sequence: TGTGCCTGGAGCCCCGACAGGGATCAGCCCCAGCATTTT. Translated: CAWSPDRDQPQHF.

The CDR3 DNA reads TGCGCCAGCAGCTTGGATAGGGGCGGGGTATGGGCTTTCTTT. Translated, it gives CASSLDRGGVWAFF. The chain carries TRBV5-1 and TRBJ1-1; tentatively, D is TRBD1 (5 bases). Germline V gives CDR1 SGHRS, CDR2 YFSETQ. The V end lost 0 bases, the J end lost 11 bases, and 17 bases lay between the germline ends. CDR3 length equals 14 residues.

The chain recombines TRBV7-2 with TRBJ2-5; 9 bases align to TRBD2. V gave up 5 bases and J gave up 2 bases; unmatched junction bases: 9. The germline CDR1 and CDR2 sequences are SGHTA and FQGNSA. CDR3 length: 16 residues. CDR3 loop: CASSKGYAGGQETQYF. As DNA, the CDR3 is TGTGCCAGCAGCAAAGGGTATGCGGGAGGGCAAGAGACCCAGTACTTC.

This chain joins TRBV6-5 and TRBJ1-6; TRBD1 might be the D (6 bases). V was clipped by 6 bases and J by 7 bases, with 13 bases between them. Germline V CDR1 and CDR2: MNHEY, SVGAGI. This CDR3 region has 14 residues. CDR3 loop: CASSKGVGNSPLHF. The CDR3 nucleotides are TGTGCCAGCAGCAAGGGGGTTGGGAATTCACCCCTCCACTTT.

The J gene is TRBJ1-2, the V gene TRBV5-5, with D possibly matching TRBD1 (5 bases). The ends were cut back, 5 bases at V and 7 bases at J, with 15 bases in the middle. Per germline, CDR1 SGHKS and CDR2 YYEKEE (reference sequence). This CDR3 has 13 amino acids. The chain's CDR3 is CASSWTPLSGYTF. The CDR3 DNA is TGTGCCAGCAGTTGGACACCCCTAAGTGGCTACACCTTC.

This clone was seen just once. The chain links TRBV5-5 to TRBJ1-5, with D possibly TRBD1 on 6 matching bases. The CDR3 has 16 amino acids. Germline V gene lookup returns CDR1 SGHKS and CDR2 YYEKEE (reference sequence). Trimming pared 6 bases from V and 6 bases from J, leaving 22 bases between. CDR3 residues: CASTPRGFGQGQPQHF. CDR3 sequence (DNA): TGTGCCAGCACCCCGAGGGGGTTCGGTCAGGGTCAGCCCCAGCATTTT. Full variable domain (missing parts from reference TRBV5-5 and TRBJ1-5): DAGVTQSPTHLIKTRGQQVTLRCSPISGHKSVSWYQQVLGQGPQFIFQYYEKEERGRGNFPDRFSARQFPNYSSELNVNALLLGDSALYLCASTPRGFGQGQPQHFGDGTRLSIL.

CDR3 sequence (DNA): TGCGCCAGCAGCATCCAGACAGATGATGAAAAACTGTTTTTT. Translated: CASSIQTDDEKLFF. This chain connects TRBV5-1 to TRBJ1-4; a weak D match, TRBD1 (5 bases). Per the germline V gene, CDR1 is SGHRS and CDR2 is YFSETQ. CDR3 length: 14 amino acids. Trimming removed 4 bases at V and 6 bases at J, with 13 bases between. Looking up the rest from reference TRBV5-1 and TRBJ1-4 gives the full variable domain: KAGVTQTPRYLIKTRGQQVTLSCSPISGHRSVSWYQQTPGQGLQFLFEYFSETQRNKGNFPGRFSGRQFSNSRSEMNVSTLELGDSALYLCASSIQTDDEKLFFGSGTQLSVL.

The chain links TRBV2 to TRBJ2-1; weak D call: TRBD1 (6 bases). The CDR3 spans 14 residues. Germline CDR1 is SNHLY and CDR2 is FYNNEI. The V and J ends lost 6 bases and 4 bases respectively, with 13 bases between them. The CDR3 region has the DNA TGTGCCAGCAGGATGGACAGACCATACAATGAGCAGTTCTTC. It encodes CASRMDRPYNEQFF.

The chain is built from TRBV7-9 and TRBJ1-3, with TRBD1 identical over 10 bases. V was clipped by 7 bases and J by 9 bases; unmatched bases: 12. There are 15 residues in the CDR3. The germline V gene has CDR1 SEHNR and CDR2 FQNEAQ (reference sequence). CDR3 DNA: TGTGCCAGCATTAAAAGGGGACAGGGGTATTTCACCATATATTTT. As protein: CASIKRGQGYFTIYF.

The chain recombines TRBV7-8 with TRBJ1-3, with 8 nucleotides matching TRBD1. With V trimmed by 4 bases and J by 8 bases, 16 bases remained unmatched. There are 17 residues in the CDR3. The germline gives CDR1 SGHVS, CDR2 FQNEAQ. For the CDR3, the DNA is TGTGCCAGCAGCTCTTACATTGGGACAGGATTTCGTGACACCATATATTTT. Translated: CASSSYIGTGFRDTIYF.

This chain uses TRBV11-2 with TRBJ1-4; tentatively, D is TRBD1 (5 bases). The V gene's germline CDR1 is SGHAT and CDR2 FQNNGV. The CDR3 has 12 amino acids. Deletions cut 6 bases from V and 8 bases from J, with 10 bases between. The CDR3 DNA reads as TGTGCCAGCAGGCACGGGGGAGAAAAACTGTTTTTT. It encodes CASRHGGEKLFF.

In this sample, this clone turned up once. The chain employs TRBV18 and TRBJ1-2, with D possibly matching TRBD1 (5 bases). The germline CDR1 and CDR2 sequences are KGHSH and LQKENI. V was cut by 2 bases and J by 6 bases, with 19 bases left in between. The CDR3 length is 16 residues. CDR3 loop: CASSPNWGQSRNGYTF. CDR3 DNA: TGTGCCAGCTCACCAAACTGGGGCCAAAGCAGGAATGGCTACACCTTC.

The chain combines TRBV13 with TRBJ2-2; 7 positions agree with TRBD1. The CDR3 is 18 residues long. Germline assignment: CDR1 PRHDT and CDR2 FYEKMQ (reference sequence). V shed 5 bases and J 0 bases; nucleotides not matched to a gene: 12. The CDR3 DNA reads TGTGCCAGCAGCACCCTGGACAGGTTCGTCGCGAACACCGGGGAGCTGTTTTTT. Encoded protein: CASSTLDRFVANTGELFF.

This CDR3 is CASSIVGGRPVGELFF. The CDR3 nucleotides read TGTGCCAGTAGTATAGTAGGGGGACGCCCGGTGGGGGAGCTGTTTTTT. This chain connects TRBV19 to TRBJ2-2; maybe TRBD1 (6 bases). The V gene's germline CDR1 is LNHDA and CDR2 SQIVND (reference sequence). This CDR3 comprises 16 residues. The V and J ends lost 1 base and 8 bases respectively, with 17 bases between them.

V usage is TRBV10-1 and J usage is TRBJ2-1; 8 bases are shared with TRBD1. V dropped 6 bases and J dropped 4; count of bases not matched to a gene: 5. The germline V gene encodes CDR1 WNHNN and CDR2 SYGVQD (reference sequence). The CDR3 is 14 amino acids. The chain's CDR3 is CASSRTGKYNEQFF. CDR3 sequence (DNA): TGCGCCAGCAGCCGGACAGGGAAATACAATGAGCAGTTCTTC.

The chain joins TRBV5-1 to TRBJ2-7, with 7 bases aligning to TRBD2. Per germline, CDR1 SGHRS and CDR2 YFSETQ. Losses at the gene ends were 0 bases for V and 3 bases for J; bases not matched to a gene: 3. CDR3 length equals 14 residues. The CDR3: CASSLVGGDYEQYF. The DNA for the CDR3 is TGCGCCAGCAGCTTGGTGGGAGGGGACTACGAGCAGTACTTC.

The chain carries TRBV28 and TRBJ2-1; 8 bases are shared with TRBD2. Germline V lookup: CDR1 MDHEN, CDR2 SYDVKM. This CDR3 region has 14 residues. V dropped 7 bases and J dropped 7; count of bases not matched to a gene: 9. This chain's CDR3 is CASTRGLGGNEQFF. CDR3 bases: TGTGCCAGCACCCGGGGACTAGGTGGTAATGAGCAGTTCTTC. The full variable domain, completed using reference TRBV28 and TRBJ2-1, is DVKVTQSSRYLVKRTGEKVFLECVQDMDHENMFWYRQDPGLGLRLIYFSYDVKMKEKGDIPEGYSVSREKKERFSLILESASTNQTSMYLCASTRGLGGNEQFFGPGTRLTVL.

The rearrangement uses TRBV6-4 and TRBJ2-5; D is possibly TRBD1 (5 bases). Per the germline V gene, CDR1 is MRHNA and CDR2 is SNTAGT. The CDR3 has 11 residues. V lost 8 bases and J 1 base, leaving 5 bases between the germline ends. The CDR3 region is CASGAQETQYF. In nucleotides, the CDR3 is TGTGCCAGCGGGGCCCAAGAGACCCAGTACTTC.

V is TRBV19 and J is TRBJ1-2, with D possibly being TRBD1 (5 bases). The V end lost 10 bases, the J end lost 3 bases, and 15 bases lay between the germline ends. The CDR3 covers 13 residues. Germline-derived CDR1 and CDR2 are LNHDA and SQIVND (reference sequence). CDR3 loop: CATTSREDYGYTF. The CDR3 DNA reads TGTGCCACCACTAGCAGGGAGGACTATGGCTACACCTTC.

The genes are TRBV2 and TRBJ2-7; perhaps TRBD1 as D (5 bases). CDR3 size: 13 residues. Germline lookup yields CDR1 SNHLY and CDR2 FYNNEI. The germline V and J ends were trimmed by 6 bases and 3 bases, with 12 bases remaining between them. For the CDR3, the DNA is TGTGCCAGCAGAGAGGACAAGTACTACGAGCAGTACTTC. Translation: CASREDKYYEQYF. Complete variable domain (other parts from reference TRBV2 and TRBJ2-7): EPEVTQTPSHQVTQMGQEVILRCVPISNHLYFYWYRQILGQKVEFLVSFYNNEISEKSEIFDDQFSVERPDGSNFTLKIRSTKLEDSAMYFCASREDKYYEQYFGPGTRLTVT.